Only a few counts were recorded for the clone carrying this TCR beta chain. It was RNA transcripts that yielded the amplified TCR beta CDR3 regions. The HTBI primer set was used in a first-round RT-PCR of the TCR CDR3. TCRdb used MiXCR to reprocess the multiplex PCR reads, holding one entry per CDR3 protein. The sample consists of a few hundred thousand distinct CDR3 sequences, approximately 15% of them appearing once. The CDR3 covers 14 residues. The V gene lost 1 base and the J gene lost 3 bases, with 7 bases spanning the gap. CDR1 is MNHEY and CDR2 is SMNVEV in the germline V gene (reference sequence). The data originate from a study of T cells in Graves' hyperthyroidism and ophthalmopathy.

V and J are TRBV27 and TRBJ2-1; D unresolved. The origin of this receptor is a woman aged 30 to 39 with Graves' ophthalmopathy. Sequenced material: blood. The CDR3 here is CASSLLGIYNEQFF. CDR3 in DNA: TGTGCCAGCAGTTTATTAGGGATCTACAATGAGCAGTTCTTC.